Shown below are 8 T cell receptor beta chains from a single sample sequenced in a study of a mutant IDH1 vaccine in newly diagnosed glioma. These receptors' antigens are unknown. Generated by immunoSEQ multiplex PCR, the TCRdb table keeps only in-frame clones and is missing some. Among tens of thousands of clones listed, 80% to 90% were seen once. Time point here: week 5, during vaccination. Every vaccination contained 300 ug of the mutant IDH1 20-mer peptide and was paired with topical imiquimod. The sequenced sample was PBMCs, obtained from a glioma patient whose treatment included an IDH1 peptide vaccine. The receptors come from a man aged 40-55 years with glioma.

V gene TRBV6-5 combines with J gene TRBJ2-1; D is possibly TRBD1 (5 bases). The germline V and J ends were trimmed by 0 bases and 13 bases, with 10 bases remaining between them. The CDR3 contains 12 residues. Germline assignment: CDR1 MNHEY and CDR2 SVGAGI. The CDR3 is CASSYSKGEQFF. As DNA, the CDR3 is TGTGCCAGCAGTTACTCGAAAGGGGAACAGTTCTTC.

This chain joins TRBV18 and TRBJ2-1; D may be TRBD2 (7 bases). V was shortened by 2 bases and J by 5 bases, with 16 bases between the two germline ends. CDR1 is KGHSH, CDR2 LQKENI, per germline. The CDR3 contains 16 residues. The CDR3 is CASSPVRAGAHNEQFF. CDR3 sequence (DNA): TGTGCCAGCTCACCAGTTAGGGCGGGGGCCCACAATGAGCAGTTCTTC.

The chain joins TRBV29-1 to TRBJ2-5; no definite D call. Trimming stripped 6 bases from V and 2 bases from J, with 13 bases between. The CDR3 sequence is 13 residues long. CDR1 SQVTM and CDR2 ANQGSEA come from the germline V gene. The CDR3 sequence is CSVLQANQETQYF. The CDR3 nucleotides are TGCAGCGTCCTACAAGCGAATCAAGAGACCCAGTACTTC. The full variable domain, with the rest looked up from reference TRBV29-1 and TRBJ2-5, is SAVISQKPSRDICQRGTSLTIQCQVDSQVTMMFWYRQQPGQSLTLIATANQGSEATYESGFVIDKFPISRPNLTFSTLTVSNMSPEDSSIYLCSVLQANQETQYFGPGTRLLVL.

The chain couples TRBV19 to TRBJ1-4, with TRBD1 as a possible D gene (5 bases). Between the trimmed V and J ends, which lost 6 bases and 4 bases, there was a span of 9 bases. The CDR3 totals 13 residues. Germline V gene sequence: CDR1 LNHDA, CDR2 SQIVND (reference sequence). CDR3 amino acids: CASSPDSNEKLFF. The CDR3 DNA reads as TGTGCCAGTAGCCCCGACAGTAATGAAAAACTGTTTTTT.

This chain connects TRBV4-2 to TRBJ2-1; TRBD2 matches 11 bases. The CDR3 runs 15 residues. Trimming removed 3 bases from V and 6 bases from J; junction bases left unmatched: 4. Germline CDR1 LGHNA, CDR2 YNFKEQ. The CDR3 DNA reads TGTGCCAGCAGCCAGGGACTAGCGGATCCCAATGAGCAGTTCTTC. Translating it yields CASSQGLADPNEQFF.

J is TRBJ1-5 and V is TRBV18, with 7 positions matching TRBD1. V lost 7 bases to trimming and J lost 3 bases; unmatched junction nucleotides: 3. CDR1 is KGHSH and CDR2 is LQKENI in the germline V gene. The CDR3 is made up of 13 amino acids. CDR3 sequence reads: CASLQGHNQPQHF. CDR3 nucleotides: TGTGCCAGCTTACAGGGGCACAATCAGCCCCAGCATTTT.

V usage is TRBV10-2 and J usage is TRBJ1-1; TRBD1 is a possible D gene (5 bases). Looked up from germline, CDR1 is WSHSY and CDR2 is SAAADI. Trimming left V 8 bases short and J 4 bases short, with 14 bases between. The CDR3 consists of 13 residues. In DNA form, the CDR3 reads TGCGCCAGCCTGGGGGGGAGGGCCACTGAAGCTTTCTTT. Protein product: CASLGGRATEAFF.

This clone appeared once. The V call is TRBV19, the J call TRBJ1-5, with D tentatively TRBD1 (5 bases). The germline gives CDR1 LNHDA, CDR2 SQIVND (reference sequence). Trimming pared 7 bases from V and 5 bases from J, leaving 12 bases between. There are 13 residues in the CDR3. In DNA, the CDR3 is TGTGCCAGTACCCCCGACAGCTATCAGCCCCAGCATTTT. This encodes CASTPDSYQPQHF.